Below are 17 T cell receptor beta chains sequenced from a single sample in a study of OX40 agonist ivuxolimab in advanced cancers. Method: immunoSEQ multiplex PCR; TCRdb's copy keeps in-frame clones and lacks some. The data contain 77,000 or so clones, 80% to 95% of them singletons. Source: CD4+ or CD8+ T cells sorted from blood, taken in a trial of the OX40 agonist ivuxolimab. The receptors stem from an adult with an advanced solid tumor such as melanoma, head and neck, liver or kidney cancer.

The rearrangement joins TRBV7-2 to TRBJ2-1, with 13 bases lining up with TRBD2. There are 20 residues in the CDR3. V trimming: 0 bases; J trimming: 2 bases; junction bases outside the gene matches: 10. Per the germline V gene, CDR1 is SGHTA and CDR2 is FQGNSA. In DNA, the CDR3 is TGTGCCAGCAGCTTAGCGGGAACTAGCGGGAGGGCCGTCGCCTACAATGAGCAGTTCTTC. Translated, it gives CASSLAGTSGRAVAYNEQFF.

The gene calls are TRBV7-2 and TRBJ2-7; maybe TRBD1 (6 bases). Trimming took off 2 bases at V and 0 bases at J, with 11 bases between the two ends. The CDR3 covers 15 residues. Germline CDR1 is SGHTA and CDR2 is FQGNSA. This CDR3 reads CASSLQNRASYEQYF. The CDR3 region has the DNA TGTGCCAGCAGCTTACAAAACAGGGCCTCCTACGAGCAGTACTTC.

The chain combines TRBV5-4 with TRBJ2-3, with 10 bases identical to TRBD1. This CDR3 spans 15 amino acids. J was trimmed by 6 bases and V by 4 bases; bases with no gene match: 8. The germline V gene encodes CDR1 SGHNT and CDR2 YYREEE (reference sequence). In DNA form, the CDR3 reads TGTGCCAGCAGCCGCAGACAGGGGGCTGCGGATACGCAGTATTTT. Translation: CASSRRQGAADTQYF.

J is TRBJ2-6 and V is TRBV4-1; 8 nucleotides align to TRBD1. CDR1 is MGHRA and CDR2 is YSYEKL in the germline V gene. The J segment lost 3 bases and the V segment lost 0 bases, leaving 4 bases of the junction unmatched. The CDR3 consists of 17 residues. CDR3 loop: CASSQEHRGFGANVLTF. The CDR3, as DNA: TGCGCCAGCAGCCAAGAACACAGGGGGTTTGGGGCCAACGTCCTGACTTTC.

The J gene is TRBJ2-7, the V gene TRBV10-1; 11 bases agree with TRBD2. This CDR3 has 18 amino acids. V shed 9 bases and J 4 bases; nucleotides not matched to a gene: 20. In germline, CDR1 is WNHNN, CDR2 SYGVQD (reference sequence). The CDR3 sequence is CARTRSELAGVRRYEQYF. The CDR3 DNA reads TGCGCCAGGACCCGATCCGAACTAGCGGGAGTTCGAAGATACGAGCAGTACTTC.

CDR3 nucleotide sequence: TGCGCCAGCAGCAGAATTACCGGTGAGCAGTTCTTC. It is translated as CASSRITGEQFF. The V call is TRBV4-1, the J call TRBJ2-1, with D unresolved. The CDR3 has 12 residues. With 5 bases removed from V and 9 bases from J, the gap between germline ends came to 11 bases. From germline, CDR1 is MGHRA and CDR2 YSYEKL.

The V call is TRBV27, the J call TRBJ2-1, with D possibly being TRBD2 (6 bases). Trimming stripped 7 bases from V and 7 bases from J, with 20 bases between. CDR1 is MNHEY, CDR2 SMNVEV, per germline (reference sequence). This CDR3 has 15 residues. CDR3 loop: CASTLAGRGANEQFF. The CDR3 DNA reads TGTGCCAGCACTCTGGCGGGAAGGGGTGCGAATGAGCAGTTCTTC.

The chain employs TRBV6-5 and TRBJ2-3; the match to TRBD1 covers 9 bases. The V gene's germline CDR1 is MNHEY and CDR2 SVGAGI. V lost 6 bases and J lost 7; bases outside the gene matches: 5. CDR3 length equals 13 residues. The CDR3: CASRGQGLNTQYF. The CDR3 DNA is TGTGCCAGCAGGGGACAGGGTTTGAATACGCAGTATTTT.

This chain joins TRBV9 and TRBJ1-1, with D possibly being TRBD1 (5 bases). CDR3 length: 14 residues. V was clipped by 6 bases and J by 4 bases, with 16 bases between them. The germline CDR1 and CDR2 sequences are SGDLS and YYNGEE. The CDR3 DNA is TGTGCCAGCACCCGGTCGGGGGTGGGCACTGAAGCTTTCTTT. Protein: CASTRSGVGTEAFF.

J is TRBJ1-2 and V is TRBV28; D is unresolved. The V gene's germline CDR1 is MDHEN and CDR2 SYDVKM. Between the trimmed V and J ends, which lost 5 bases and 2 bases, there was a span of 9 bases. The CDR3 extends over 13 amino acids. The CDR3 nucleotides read TGTGCCAGCAGTCGGACGGGGAACTATGGCTACACCTTC. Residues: CASSRTGNYGYTF.

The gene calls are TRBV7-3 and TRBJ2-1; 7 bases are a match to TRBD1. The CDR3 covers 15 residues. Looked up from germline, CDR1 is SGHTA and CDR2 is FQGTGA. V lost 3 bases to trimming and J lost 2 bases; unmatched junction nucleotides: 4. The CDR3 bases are TGTGCCAGCAGCTTCGACAGGGTAACCTACAATGAGCAGTTCTTC. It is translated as CASSFDRVTYNEQFF.

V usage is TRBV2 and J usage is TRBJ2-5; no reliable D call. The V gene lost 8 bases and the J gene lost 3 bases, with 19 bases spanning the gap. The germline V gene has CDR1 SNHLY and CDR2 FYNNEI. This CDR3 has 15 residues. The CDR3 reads CASLRPVLGKETQYF. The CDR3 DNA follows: TGTGCCAGCCTCCGACCGGTATTGGGAAAAGAGACCCAGTACTTC. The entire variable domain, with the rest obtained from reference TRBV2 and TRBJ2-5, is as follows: EPEVTQTPSHQVTQMGQEVILRCVPISNHLYFYWYRQILGQKVEFLVSFYNNEISEKSEIFDDQFSVERPDGSNFTLKIRSTKLEDSAMYFCASLRPVLGKETQYFGPGTRLLVL.

Written as DNA, the CDR3 is TGTGCCAGCAGCCCAGGACAGGTCTATGGCTACACCTTC. Protein sequence: CASSPGQVYGYTF. This chain joins TRBV28 and TRBJ1-2; 7 positions match TRBD1. The CDR3 sequence is 13 residues long. V lost 6 bases, J lost 4 bases, and 5 bases stayed unmatched. Per germline, CDR1 MDHEN and CDR2 SYDVKM.

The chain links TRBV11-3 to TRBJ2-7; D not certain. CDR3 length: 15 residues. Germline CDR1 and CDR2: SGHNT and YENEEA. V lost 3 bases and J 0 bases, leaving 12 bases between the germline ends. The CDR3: CASSFIQASSYEQYF. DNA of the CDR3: TGTGCCAGCAGCTTTATCCAGGCGAGCTCCTACGAGCAGTACTTC.

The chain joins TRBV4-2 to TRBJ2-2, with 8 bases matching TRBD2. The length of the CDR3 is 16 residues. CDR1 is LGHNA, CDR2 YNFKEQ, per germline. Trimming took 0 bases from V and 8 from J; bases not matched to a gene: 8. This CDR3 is CASSQDVGLDRGELFF. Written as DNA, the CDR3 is TGTGCCAGCAGCCAAGATGTGGGACTAGATCGAGGGGAGCTGTTTTTT.

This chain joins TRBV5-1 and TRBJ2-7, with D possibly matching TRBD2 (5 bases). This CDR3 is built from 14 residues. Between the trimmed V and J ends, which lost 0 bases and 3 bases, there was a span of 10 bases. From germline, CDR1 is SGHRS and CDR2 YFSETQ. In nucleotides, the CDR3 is TGCGCCAGCAGCTTGGAGCGGCCCGGCTACGAGCAGTACTTC. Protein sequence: CASSLERPGYEQYF.

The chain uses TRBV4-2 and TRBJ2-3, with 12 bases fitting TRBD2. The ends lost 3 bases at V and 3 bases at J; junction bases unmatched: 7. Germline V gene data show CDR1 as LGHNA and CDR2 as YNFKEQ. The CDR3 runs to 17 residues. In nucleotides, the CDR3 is TGTGCCAGCAGCCAGACTAGCGGGAGCGGAAGGACAGATACGCAGTATTTT. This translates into CASSQTSGSGRTDTQYF.